What follows describes a single T cell receptor beta chain. TCRdb's copy holds only in-frame clones and misses some; the assay was immunoSEQ multiplex PCR. The sample holds tens of thousands of clones, more than 75% seen once. The ends were cut back, 4 bases at V and 9 bases at J, with 19 bases in the middle. Per germline, CDR1 SEHNR and CDR2 FQNEAQ (reference sequence). The CDR3 has 16 residues. The sample is drawn from a study of blood T cell repertoires in COVID-19. Study context: Acute and convalescent COVID-19 specimens originated in the United States, Italy and Spain. Nucleic acid was either cDNA or gDNA, and it came from T cells, B-cell-depleted T cells, or PBMCs.

The clonotype was recovered from a human donor in a cohort sampled during active COVID-19. This sequence joins TRBV7-9 and TRBJ1-6, with D tentatively TRBD1 (5 bases). Sample: peripheral blood. CDR3 region: CASSSQWGAAVSPLHF. The CDR3 DNA reads as TGTGCCAGCAGCTCCCAATGGGGCGCCGCCGTTTCACCCCTCCACTTT.